This TCR beta chain originates from a study of blood T cell repertoires in COVID-19. In the study overall: T cells, B-cell-depleted T cells, or PBMCs supplied cDNA or gDNA.

Assay used: immunoSEQ multiplex PCR; TCRdb lists only in-frame clones, some missing. Of roughly 240,000 clones in the sample, more than 75% are singletons; the top ten hold more than 2.5%. Trimming shortened V by 8 bases and J by 3 bases, and 10 bases separated the two germline ends. Per germline, CDR1 MDHEN and CDR2 SYDVKM. The length of the CDR3 is 12 residues. This clone appeared a few times. The clonotype was recovered from a woman in her 30s who had recovered from COVID-19. Sequencing was performed on peripheral blood. This chain connects TRBV28 to TRBJ1-1, with a weak D call TRBD1 (5 bases). CDR3 amino acids: CASGTGYTEAFF. CDR3 DNA sequence: TGTGCCAGCGGTACAGGCTACACTGAAGCTTTCTTT.